Shown below are 31 T cell receptor beta chains from a single sample sequenced in a study of blood T cell repertoires in COVID-19. The repertoire was sequenced with immunoSEQ multiplex PCR; TCRdb's copy has only in-frame clones and lacks some. The sample yields some 240,000 clones, approximately 83% seen once. The specimen was peripheral blood. Receptors originate from a woman of 80 years or more with acute or convalescent COVID-19.

The chain has TRBV29-1 and TRBJ1-4; TRBD1 might be the D (6 bases). The CDR3 covers 14 residues. Germline V gene data show CDR1 as SQVTM and CDR2 as ANQGSEA. Deletions cut 6 bases from V and 4 bases from J, with 15 bases between. CDR3 nucleotide sequence: TGCAGCGTCATAATCACAGGGTTTAATGAAAAACTGTTTTTT. Encoded protein: CSVIITGFNEKLFF.

The chain is built from TRBV6-2 or TRBV6-3 and TRBJ1-1; the D is unclear. In germline, CDR1 is MNHEY, CDR2 SVGEGT. This CDR3 comprises 13 residues. Trimming took off 0 bases at V and 5 bases at J, with 7 bases between the two ends. The CDR3 region is CASSYSLRTEAFF. The DNA for the CDR3 is TGTGCCAGCAGTTACTCGTTGAGAACTGAAGCTTTCTTT.

This CDR3 is CASSLMGGSGEKLFF. Here the CDR3 DNA reads TGTGCCAGCAGCTTAATGGGGGGAAGTGGTGAAAAACTGTTTTTT. The chain recombines TRBV7-8 with TRBJ1-4; D perhaps matches TRBD1 (5 bases). Germline CDR1 SGHVS, CDR2 FQNEAQ. This CDR3 has 15 residues. Trimming removed 2 bases from V and 7 bases from J, with 14 bases in between.

This clone appeared once. The rearrangement links TRBV3-1 (or the pseudogene TRBV3-2) to TRBJ1-5, with unresolved D. Per the germline V gene, CDR1 is LGHDT and CDR2 is YNNKEL (reference sequence). This CDR3 is built from 15 residues. Trimming removed 4 bases at V and 3 bases at J, with 13 bases between. This CDR3 reads CASSRKAASNQPQHF. Here the CDR3 DNA reads TGTGCCAGCAGCCGAAAGGCGGCGTCCAATCAGCCCCAGCATTTT.

The chain joins TRBV5-1 to TRBJ1-6, with 7 bases matching TRBD1. V dropped 0 bases and J dropped 10; count of bases not matched to a gene: 4. The germline gives CDR1 SGHRS, CDR2 YFSETQ. The CDR3 sequence is 14 residues long. The CDR3 sequence is CASSLEGASSPLHF. The CDR3, as DNA: TGCGCCAGCAGCTTGGAGGGGGCTAGCTCACCCCTCCACTTT. The full variable domain, with the rest looked up from reference TRBV5-1 and TRBJ1-6, is KAGVTQTPRYLIKTRGQQVTLSCSPISGHRSVSWYQQTPGQGLQFLFEYFSETQRNKGNFPGRFSGRQFSNSRSEMNVSTLELGDSALYLCASSLEGASSPLHFGNGTRLTVT.

The chain's CDR3 is CASSPLGQRANEKLFF. The CDR3 nucleotides are TGTGCCAGCAGCCCCCTCGGACAACGCGCTAATGAAAAACTGTTTTTT. The V gene is TRBV14, the J gene TRBJ1-4, with a weak D call TRBD1 (5 bases). Trimming pared 4 bases from V and 3 bases from J, leaving 15 bases between. CDR1 and CDR2 from the germline V gene are SGHDN and FVKESK. The CDR3 is 16 amino acids.

The chain couples TRBV9 to TRBJ2-7; 7 nucleotides line up with TRBD2. There are 15 residues in the CDR3. CDR1 SGDLS and CDR2 YYNGEE come from the germline V gene. The trim removed 0 bases at V and 3 bases at J, leaving 6 bases unmatched. The CDR3 reads CASSVEWGRGYEQYF. DNA of the CDR3: TGTGCCAGCAGCGTAGAGTGGGGGAGGGGCTACGAGCAGTACTTC.

This clone showed up just once. This chain joins TRBV6-5 and TRBJ2-3; D not resolved. V dropped 6 bases and J dropped 3 bases, with 10 bases sitting between them. The CDR3 has 13 amino acids. Germline V gene sequence: CDR1 MNHEY, CDR2 SVGAGI. CDR3 sequence reads: CASSLYVTDTQYF. In DNA form, the CDR3 reads TGTGCCAGCAGCCTCTATGTGACAGATACGCAGTATTTT.

This chain uses TRBV10-3 with TRBJ2-3; D may be TRBD2 (5 bases). Germline CDR1 ENHRY, CDR2 SYGVKD. This CDR3 is 16 amino acids long. Trimming removed 7 bases at V and 0 bases at J, with 17 bases between. The CDR3 bases are TGTGCCATCAAGGGAACCCGGTTAGCGAGCACAGATACGCAGTATTTT. Protein product: CAIKGTRLASTDTQYF.

V is TRBV6-5 and J is TRBJ1-6, with a tentative D call TRBD1 (6 bases). V lost 5 bases, J lost 6 bases, and 11 bases lay in between. The germline gives CDR1 MNHEY, CDR2 SVGAGI. The CDR3 runs to 14 residues. The CDR3 sequence is CASSRTDRNSPLHF. In nucleotides, the CDR3 is TGTGCCAGCAGTCGGACAGATCGTAATTCACCCCTCCACTTT.

The V and J genes are TRBV7-2 and TRBJ1-5, with D unresolved. Looked up from germline, CDR1 is SGHTA and CDR2 is FQGNSA. V was shortened by 2 bases and J by 14 bases, with 16 bases between the two germline ends. The CDR3 contains 13 residues. The CDR3 DNA reads TGTGCCAGCAGCTTATCCGACACCGACCCTAAGCATTTT. It specifies CASSLSDTDPKHF.

The rearrangement links TRBV5-1 to TRBJ2-3; 8 bases map to TRBD2. Germline CDR1 and CDR2: SGHRS and YFSETQ. Unmatched junction bases numbered 14, after V lost 6 bases and J lost 2 bases. The CDR3 contains 17 residues. CDR3 residues: CASNAQASAGATDTQYF. The CDR3 nucleotides are TGCGCCAGCAACGCGCAAGCCTCAGCGGGGGCCACAGATACGCAGTATTTT.

V usage is TRBV6-4 and J usage is TRBJ1-5; TRBD1 matches at 11 bases. V shed 8 bases, J shed 4 bases, and the junction held 7 bases outside the gene matches. CDR3 length: 15 amino acids. The germline V gene has CDR1 MRHNA and CDR2 SNTAGT. CDR3: CASAKGQGANQPQHF. CDR3 DNA: TGTGCCAGCGCCAAAGGACAGGGGGCTAATCAGCCCCAGCATTTT.

The chain carries TRBV24-1 and TRBJ2-3; 11 bases are shared with TRBD2. CDR1 is KGHDR, CDR2 SFDVKD, per germline. Germline trimming cut 7 bases from V and 1 base from J; bases unmatched to any gene: 3. The length of the CDR3 is 15 residues. CDR3 in amino acids: CATSMTSGGTDTQYF. The CDR3 DNA is TGTGCCACCAGCATGACTAGCGGGGGCACAGATACGCAGTATTTT.

The V and J genes are TRBV19 and TRBJ2-4, with D possibly TRBD2 on 7 matching bases. V shed 8 bases and J shed 1 base, with 12 bases lying between them. The CDR3 runs 14 residues. Germline CDR1 is LNHDA and CDR2 is SQIVND (reference sequence). The chain's CDR3 is CASGGGPAKNIQYF. CDR3 DNA: TGTGCCAGTGGGGGGGGGCCCGCCAAAAACATTCAGTACTTC.

The J gene is TRBJ1-5, the V gene TRBV28; D remains ambiguous. This CDR3 spans 15 amino acids. Trimming left V 6 bases short and J 2 bases short, with 14 bases between. Germline loops: CDR1 MDHEN, CDR2 SYDVKM. CDR3 amino acids: CASSYTPLGNQPQHF. The DNA for the CDR3 is TGTGCCAGCAGCTATACCCCCCTCGGCAATCAGCCCCAGCATTTT.

This clone was counted only a few times. The J gene is TRBJ2-1, the V gene TRBV15; D gene unclear. Trimming removed 3 bases at V and 5 bases at J, with 11 bases between. Germline CDR1 and CDR2: LNHNV and YYDKDF (reference sequence). The CDR3 extends over 14 amino acids. The chain's CDR3 is CATSRPGFNNEQFF. The CDR3 nucleotides read TGTGCCACCAGCAGGCCAGGATTCAACAATGAGCAGTTCTTC.

As for this clone: Other DNA sequences in the sample encode the same CDR3. This chain connects TRBV18 to TRBJ2-7; D is unclear. The CDR3 extends over 13 amino acids. The V gene lost 3 bases and the J gene lost 2 bases, with 8 bases spanning the gap. CDR1 and CDR2 from the germline V gene are KGHSH and LQKENI. The CDR3 reads CASSPGRPYEQYF. CDR3 in DNA: TGTGCCAGCTCACCGGGCAGACCCTACGAGCAGTACTTC.

This rearrangement joins TRBV5-1 to TRBJ2-5; 11 bases match TRBD1. The CDR3 sequence is 17 residues long. Germline CDR1 reads SGHRS; CDR2 reads YFSETQ. Trimming cost V 4 bases and J 2 bases; bases outside gene matches: 10. The CDR3 is CASSPRTGGSAQETQYF. For the CDR3, the DNA is TGCGCCAGCAGCCCCAGGACAGGGGGCAGCGCGCAAGAGACCCAGTACTTC.

The chain links TRBV25-1 to TRBJ1-4; 8 bases match TRBD1. Losses at the gene ends were 7 bases for V and 5 bases for J; bases not matched to a gene: 3. CDR1 and CDR2 from the germline V gene are MGHDK and SYGVNS. This CDR3 has 13 residues. The CDR3 sequence is CASTTGGNEKLFF. The CDR3 bases are TGTGCCAGCACTACAGGGGGAAATGAAAAACTGTTTTTT.

This chain connects TRBV28 to TRBJ1-4; 7 nucleotides match TRBD1. The CDR3 length is 14 residues. Unmatched junction bases numbered 4, after V lost 5 bases and J lost 4 bases. From germline, CDR1 is MDHEN and CDR2 SYDVKM. The CDR3 reads CASSRTGINEKLFF. The CDR3 DNA sequence: TGTGCCAGCAGTCGGACAGGAATTAATGAAAAACTGTTTTTT.

This clone was recorded once. The CDR3 sequence: CASSYSSLGIQETQYF. The DNA for the CDR3 is TGTGCCAGCAGTTACTCTAGTCTCGGGATCCAAGAGACCCAGTACTTC. The V call is TRBV6-5, the J call TRBJ2-5; a possible D gene is TRBD2 (5 bases). This CDR3 contains 16 residues. In germline, CDR1 is MNHEY, CDR2 SVGAGI. V was trimmed by 0 bases and J by 1 base, leaving 12 bases between them.

About this clone: The sample contains more than one DNA sequence encoding this CDR3. V and J are TRBV12-3 or TRBV12-4 and TRBJ1-2, with D perhaps TRBD1 (5 bases). The CDR3 contains 13 residues. V was pared by 5 bases and J by 1 base, with 8 bases between. Here the CDR3 reads CASSQQVNYGYTF. CDR3 nucleotide sequence: TGTGCCAGCAGTCAACAGGTTAACTATGGCTACACCTTC.

The chain couples TRBV5-1 to TRBJ1-2, with 7 nucleotides matching TRBD1. V lost 5 bases, J lost 2 bases, and 3 bases stayed unmatched. CDR3 length: 13 amino acids. In germline, CDR1 is SGHRS, CDR2 YFSETQ. The CDR3 sequence: CASRTTGNYGYTF. The CDR3 DNA sequence: TGCGCCAGCAGGACGACAGGGAACTATGGCTACACCTTC.

This clone was seen just once. The chain is built from TRBV3-1 (or the pseudogene TRBV3-2) and TRBJ1-2, with D possibly TRBD1 on 5 matching bases. Germline lookup yields CDR1 LGHDT and CDR2 YNNKEL (reference sequence). This CDR3 has 15 amino acids. With 4 bases removed from V and 1 base from J, the gap between germline ends came to 13 bases. CDR3 sequence reads: CASSPRVPDNYGYTF. In DNA form, the CDR3 reads TGTGCCAGCAGCCCCAGGGTACCGGATAACTATGGCTACACCTTC.

The V and J genes are TRBV7-9 and TRBJ2-2; TRBD1 matches 9 bases. Unmatched junction bases numbered 12, after V lost 2 bases and J lost 5 bases. The germline V gene has CDR1 SEHNR and CDR2 FQNEAQ (reference sequence). The CDR3 is 18 residues long. CDR3 DNA sequence: TGTGCCAGCAGCTTACCCTCCTGGGGACAGGGTCGAACCGGGGAGCTGTTTTTT. It yields the protein CASSLPSWGQGRTGELFF.

This chain links TRBV5-1 with TRBJ1-2; maybe TRBD1 (5 bases). The CDR3 extends over 17 amino acids. The V gene lost 4 bases and the J gene lost 2 bases, with 21 bases spanning the gap. Germline V gene data show CDR1 as SGHRS and CDR2 as YFSETQ. DNA for the CDR3: TGCGCCAGCAGCACTAAGGGGATCCAACGGAAGAACTATGGCTACACCTTC. Its translation is CASSTKGIQRKNYGYTF.

This clone was counted once. The rearrangement joins TRBV3-1 (or the pseudogene TRBV3-2) to TRBJ1-5, with 7 nucleotides matching TRBD1. The CDR3 contains 16 residues. Germline CDR1 is LGHDT and CDR2 is YNNKEL (reference sequence). V trimming: 0 bases; J trimming: 4 bases; junction bases outside the gene matches: 6. CDR3 in amino acids: CASSQDPPGGNQPQHF. CDR3 DNA: TGTGCCAGCAGCCAAGATCCGCCAGGGGGGAATCAGCCCCAGCATTTT.

This clone turned up a few times. The rearrangement joins TRBV5-6 to TRBJ2-2; 7 bases map to TRBD1. The CDR3 extends over 14 amino acids. J gave up 7 bases and V 3 bases, and 6 bases lay outside the gene matches. The germline V gene has CDR1 SGHDT and CDR2 YYEEEE. The DNA for the CDR3 is TGTGCCAGCAGCTACTTACAGGGGTTCGGGGAGCTGTTTTTT. Protein product: CASSYLQGFGELFF.

The chain combines TRBV2 with TRBJ2-7, with D unclear. CDR1 is SNHLY and CDR2 is FYNNEI in the germline V gene. The CDR3 length is 11 residues. The DNA for the CDR3 is TGTGCTCAAAGCACTTCCTACGAGCAGTACTTC. Amino acids: CAQSTSYEQYF.

The chain links TRBV28 to TRBJ2-5, with TRBD2 matching over 8 bases. V was pared by 5 bases and J by 2 bases, with 10 bases of the junction left unmatched. This CDR3 spans 16 amino acids. The germline V gene encodes CDR1 MDHEN and CDR2 SYDVKM. The chain's CDR3 is CASSPIVAGGQETQYF. The CDR3 DNA is TGTGCCAGCAGTCCAATAGTCGCGGGGGGTCAAGAGACCCAGTACTTC. Supplemented by reference TRBV28 and TRBJ2-5, the full variable domain reads DVKVTQSSRYLVKRTGEKVFLECVQDMDHENMFWYRQDPGLGLRLIYFSYDVKMKEKGDIPEGYSVSREKKERFSLILESASTNQTSMYLCASSPIVAGGQETQYFGPGTRLLVL.